The 16 T cell receptor beta chains reported below all come from one sample, sequenced in a study of shared T cell receptors in the human thymus. Profiled with immunoSEQ multiplex PCR; TCRdb holds only in-frame clones, not every one. The sample lists 500,000 to 850,000 clones, more than 75% occurring once. The same data also contributed to another study, on human thymus T cells.

The sequenced sample was thymocytes. The receptors here all came from a boy younger than two with a congenital heart defect.

This clone was seen once. V and J are TRBV10-3 and TRBJ1-5; D is perhaps TRBD1 (6 bases). Germline values: CDR1 ENHRY, CDR2 SYGVKD. V shed 10 bases and J shed 1 base, with 11 bases lying between them. The length of the CDR3 is 13 residues. CDR3 sequence: CASNRESNQPQHF. CDR3 DNA: TGTGCCAGCAACAGGGAAAGCAATCAGCCCCAGCATTTT.

As for this clone: One junction end disagrees with the germline gene, perhaps due to a read error. The J gene is TRBJ1-1, the V gene TRBV4-1; 11 nucleotides match TRBD1. Germline-derived CDR1 and CDR2 are MGHRA and YSYEKL. The CDR3 extends over 17 amino acids. CDR3 coding DNA: TGCGCCAGCAGCGAAGAGGGGACAGGGGGATGGGACACTGAAGCTTTCTTT. Protein sequence: CASSEEGTGGWDTEAFF.

The CDR3 reads CASSLAGVTNQPQHF. CDR3 DNA sequence: TGTGCCAGCAGTTTGGCAGGGGTTACTAATCAGCCCCAGCATTTT. The V call is TRBV28, the J call TRBJ1-5; the D gene is possibly TRBD1 (6 bases). V was clipped by 3 bases and J by 4 bases, with 13 bases between them. The length of the CDR3 is 15 residues. Germline CDR1 is MDHEN and CDR2 is SYDVKM.

V and J are TRBV9 and TRBJ2-5, with 11 bases that match TRBD2. CDR1 is SGDLS and CDR2 is YYNGEE in the germline V gene. The CDR3 runs to 18 residues. V lost 3 bases to trimming and J lost 0 bases; unmatched junction nucleotides: 10. In DNA form, the CDR3 reads TGTGCCAGCAGCGCCTCAGCCTCTAGCGGGGGGAACCAAGAGACCCAGTACTTC. Protein product: CASSASASSGGNQETQYF. Full variable domain (outside the CDR3, taken from reference TRBV9 and TRBJ2-5): DSGVTQTPKHLITATGQRVTLRCSPRSGDLSVYWYQQSLDQGLQFLIQYYNGEERAKGNILERFSAQQFPDLHSELNLSSLELGDSALYFCASSASASSGGNQETQYFGPGTRLLVL.

This chain joins TRBV2 and TRBJ2-7; TRBD2 might be the D (7 bases). Germline assignment: CDR1 SNHLY and CDR2 FYNNEI. CDR3 length: 16 residues. Trimming shortened V by 6 bases and J by 4 bases, and 22 bases separated the two germline ends. This CDR3 reads CASRAAPGGLRYEQYF. The DNA for the CDR3 is TGTGCCAGCAGAGCTGCCCCGGGGGGCCTTAGGTACGAGCAGTACTTC.

This CDR3 is CASSTRTGLLDEQYF. The CDR3, as DNA: TGTGCCAGCAGCACCAGGACAGGGCTCCTTGACGAGCAGTACTTC. The chain is built from TRBV7-3 and TRBJ2-7, with 8 nucleotides matching TRBD1. Trimming took 5 bases from V and 5 from J; bases not matched to a gene: 11. Germline V gives CDR1 SGHTA, CDR2 FQGTGA. The CDR3 spans 15 residues.

The chain combines TRBV4-3 with TRBJ1-2; 10 nucleotides agree with TRBD1. The CDR3 consists of 13 residues. CDR1 and CDR2 (germline): LGHNA, YSLEER. J was trimmed by 8 bases and V by 4 bases; bases with no gene match: 4. The CDR3 nucleotides are TGCGCCAGCAGCCCAGACAGGGGGCGAGGCTACACCTTC. Encoded protein: CASSPDRGRGYTF.

The V and J genes are TRBV28 and TRBJ2-2; D not certain. V was trimmed by 3 bases and J by 5 bases, leaving 4 bases between them. CDR1 MDHEN and CDR2 SYDVKM come from the germline V gene. The CDR3 is 12 amino acids. CDR3 sequence: CASSFRTGELFF. CDR3 coding DNA: TGTGCCAGCAGTTTCAGGACCGGGGAGCTGTTTTTT.

The V and J genes are TRBV15 and TRBJ2-3, with a possible D match to TRBD1 (5 bases). CDR1 is LNHNV and CDR2 is YYDKDF in the germline V gene (reference sequence). Between the trimmed V and J ends, which lost 3 bases and 5 bases, there was a span of 9 bases. This CDR3 contains 13 residues. The CDR3 loop is CATSRQGRDTQYF. In DNA form, the CDR3 reads TGTGCCACCAGCAGGCAGGGAAGAGATACGCAGTATTTT.

V usage is TRBV30 and J usage is TRBJ2-1, with D hard to call. The CDR3 has 12 amino acids. Per the germline V gene, CDR1 is GTSNPN and CDR2 is SVGIG (reference sequence). The germline V and J ends were trimmed by 4 bases and 8 bases, with 12 bases remaining between them. In nucleotides, the CDR3 is TGTGCCTGGACCCCAGAAGGAGATGAGCAGTTCTTC. Translating gives CAWTPEGDEQFF.

V and J are TRBV15 and TRBJ1-5; D perhaps matches TRBD1 (5 bases). Germline V CDR1 and CDR2: LNHNV, YYDKDF (reference sequence). V lost 1 base and J 0 bases, leaving 16 bases between the germline ends. The CDR3 loop spans 18 amino acids. The CDR3 DNA reads as TGTGCCACCAGCAGAGCCCCTACAGGAGTGGATAGCAATCAGCCCCAGCATTTT. This codes for CATSRAPTGVDSNQPQHF.

CDR3 nucleotides: TGTGCTAGTGGGGGACTAGCGGGGGACGTGGAGACCCAGTACTTC. This gives the protein CASGGLAGDVETQYF. The chain has TRBV12-5 and TRBJ2-5; 14 bases agree with TRBD2. This CDR3 region has 15 residues. Losses at the gene ends were 6 bases for V and 5 bases for J; bases not matched to a gene: 5. CDR1 is LGHNT and CDR2 is FRNRAP in the germline V gene.

This clone has a handful of counts. This chain uses TRBV7-9 with TRBJ1-4, with D possibly being TRBD1 (5 bases). This CDR3 contains 14 residues. V was shortened by 4 bases and J by 8 bases, with 14 bases between the two germline ends. Looked up from germline, CDR1 is SEHNR and CDR2 is FQNEAQ (reference sequence). The CDR3 loop is CASSSESGREKLFF. The CDR3 bases are TGTGCCAGCAGCTCCGAATCAGGGCGGGAAAAACTGTTTTTT.

This clone has only one observation. The chain combines TRBV4-2 with TRBJ2-7; the D gene is possibly TRBD2 (7 bases). The CDR3 loop spans 17 amino acids. V lost 3 bases and J 3 bases, leaving 21 bases between the germline ends. In germline, CDR1 is LGHNA, CDR2 YNFKEQ. CDR3 bases: TGTGCCAGCAGCCAGAAAGAGATTGTGGGGGGGCGCTACGAGCAGTACTTC. As protein: CASSQKEIVGGRYEQYF.

The chain links TRBV11-2 to TRBJ2-7; 7 nucleotides match TRBD2. Germline CDR1 is SGHAT and CDR2 is FQNNGV. The CDR3 is 14 amino acids. After removal of 2 bases from V and 6 bases from J, the junction contained 7 bases not matched to a gene. CDR3 residues: CASSLLSTSSEQYF. The CDR3 bases are TGTGCCAGCAGCTTACTCTCGACTAGCTCCGAGCAGTACTTC.

The CDR3, as DNA: TGTGCCAGCAGTTACCGTCTGAACACTGAAGCTTTCTTT. The encoded protein is CASSYRLNTEAFF. This sequence joins TRBV6-5 and TRBJ1-1; the D is unclear. CDR1 MNHEY and CDR2 SVGAGI come from the germline V gene. V was clipped by 2 bases and J by 0 bases, with 4 bases between them. CDR3 length: 13 residues.